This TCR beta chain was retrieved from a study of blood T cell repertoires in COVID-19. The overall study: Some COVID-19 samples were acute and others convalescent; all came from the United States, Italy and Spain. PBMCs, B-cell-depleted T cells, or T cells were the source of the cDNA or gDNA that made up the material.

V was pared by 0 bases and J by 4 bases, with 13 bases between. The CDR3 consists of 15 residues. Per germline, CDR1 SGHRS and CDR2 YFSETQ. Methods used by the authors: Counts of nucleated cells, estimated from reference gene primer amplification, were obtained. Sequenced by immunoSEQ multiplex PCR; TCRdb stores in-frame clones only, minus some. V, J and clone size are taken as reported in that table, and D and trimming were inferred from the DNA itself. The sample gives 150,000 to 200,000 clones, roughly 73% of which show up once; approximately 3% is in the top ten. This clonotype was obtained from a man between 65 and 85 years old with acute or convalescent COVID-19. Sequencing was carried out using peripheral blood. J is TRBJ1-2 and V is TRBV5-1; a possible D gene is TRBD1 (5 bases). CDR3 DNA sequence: TGCGCCAGCAGCTTGGACCCAGCAGGGTCCTATGGCTACACCTTC. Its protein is CASSLDPAGSYGYTF.